This T cell receptor (beta chain) was captured in a study of regulatory T cells in long-lasting Graves disease. Trimming took 8 bases from V and 0 from J; bases not matched to a gene: 9. CDR1 is LNHDA and CDR2 is SQIVND in the germline V gene (reference sequence). The CDR3 contains 15 residues. For TCR beta, libraries came from iRepertoire HTBI primers and Arm-PCR of CDR3 regions. TCRdb used MiXCR to reprocess the multiplex PCR reads, holding one entry per CDR3 protein. The sample yields more than 650,000 distinct CDR3 sequences, 30% seen once. Time point: persistent/refractory GD, antithyroid drugs over 5 years with positive TRAb. Scientists built the TCR library using RNA that was extracted from PBMCs. This clonotype was counted only a few times. Antigen specificity is unknown. Study results and limitations: TCR diversity was lower in persistent Graves' patients than in newly diagnosed ones. Exclusively peripheral blood, rather than thyroid tissue, was studied. Persistent patients shared more public clonotypes (approximately 2,900) than new patients (966).

The chain carries TRBV19 and TRBJ2-7, with TRBD1 matching over 8 bases. This clonotype originated in a female donor with Graves disease. The sequencing here drew on peripheral blood mononuclear cells (PBMCs), taken when the disease was refractory, from a patient treated with antithyroid drugs. In DNA, the CDR3 is TGTGCCAGTCAGGCGCGGGACAGGATCTCCTACGAGCAGTACTTC. It codes for CASQARDRISYEQYF.